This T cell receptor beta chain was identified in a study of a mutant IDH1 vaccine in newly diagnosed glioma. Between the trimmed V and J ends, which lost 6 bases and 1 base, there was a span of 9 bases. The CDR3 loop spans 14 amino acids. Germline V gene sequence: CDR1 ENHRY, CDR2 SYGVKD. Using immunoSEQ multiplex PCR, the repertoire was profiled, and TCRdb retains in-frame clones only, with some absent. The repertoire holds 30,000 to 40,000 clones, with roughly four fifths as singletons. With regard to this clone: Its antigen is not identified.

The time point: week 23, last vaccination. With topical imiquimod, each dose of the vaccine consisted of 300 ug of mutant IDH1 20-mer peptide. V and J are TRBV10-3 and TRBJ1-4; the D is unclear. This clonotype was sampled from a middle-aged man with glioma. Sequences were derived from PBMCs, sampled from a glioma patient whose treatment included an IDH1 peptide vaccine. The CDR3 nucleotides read TGTGCCATCAGGGCCCTCGGAACTAATGAAAAACTGTTTTTT. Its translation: CAIRALGTNEKLFF.